This TCR beta chain came from a study of blood T cells in healthy people across ages. Trimming at V came to 4 bases and at J to 5 bases, leaving 12 bases not matched to a gene. Germline values: CDR1 LGHDT, CDR2 YNNKEL (reference sequence). There are 17 residues in the CDR3. With a J-beta primer mix and a sample-barcoded 5' primer, a second PCR ran roughly 7 to 11 cycles. TCRdb used MiXCR to reprocess the 5' RACE reads, holding one entry per CDR3 protein. The data show about 730,000 distinct CDR3 sequences, 35% to 45% seen once. Sequenced input: blood. The receptor was isolated from a woman aged 60-75 years in good health. This chain uses TRBV3-1 with TRBJ2-3; 10 bases are shared with TRBD2. CDR3 sequence reads: CASSPTSGGVPGDTQYF. The CDR3 DNA follows: TGTGCCAGCAGCCCAACCAGCGGGGGGGTCCCCGGAGATACGCAGTATTTT.